This T cell receptor beta chain was documented in a study of blood T cell repertoires in COVID-19 (dated by TCRdb to the early 2020s). About the investigation overall: Samples from collaborators originated in the United States, Italy and Spain and spanned both the acute and convalescent phases of COVID-19. The material from the prospective study consisted of cDNA or gDNA derived from T cells, B-cell-depleted T cells, or PBMCs. Deeply sampled blood TCRbeta repertoires from subjects exposed to, actively infected with, or recovered from COVID-19 were included in the dataset. The repertoires were released in a freely available public database meant as a resource for research on the immune response to SARS-CoV-2. Samples were obtained from the ongoing ImmuneRACE study (first 160 participants) and from roughly 1,300 subjects provided by 6 global collaborators. A de-identified subject ID, COVID-19 status, age in years and sex were almost always included in the sample metadata. Where HLA class I and class II types were available, the types were taken from metadata supplied by the sample provider, not from assay-based typing. The paper as a whole reports these results and caveats: The quantity of clinical and demographic metadata differed by source and by participant and was supplied without curation.

The immunoSEQ Assay, a bias-controlled multiplex PCR, was used to amplify TCRbeta CDR3 regions from genomic DNA. The authors processed their data as follows. Nucleated cell counts per sample were estimated from amplification of reference gene primers within the assay. To quantify the absolute abundance of each unique TCRbeta CDR3 rearrangement, sequence reads were collapsed and filtered. Productive Simpson clonality was computed per sample as the square root of Simpson's diversity index over productive rearrangements. TCRdb carries this immuneACCESS record with in-frame sequences only. Its versions omit some clonotypes, under half of them owing to an unresolved V gene in the studies checked, with the rest unexplained. For V, J and clone size, that table is used; D and trimming come from the DNA. In this sample the table shows 190,000 or so clones, 70% to 80% of which occur a single time. Clones ranked in the top ten supply approximately 13% of the sample.

With regard to this clone: It lacks a known antigen. No quality values exist for individual bases; no much larger clone is one base distant.

CDR1 SGHRS and CDR2 YFSETQ are derived from the germline V gene. Including the terminal cysteine and phenylalanine, the CDR3 comprises 16 residues. CDR3 DNA only is kept here, 48 bases in frame from base 1. V is pruned by 6 bases and J by 2 bases, leaving 7 bases of the junction without a gene match. Samples from volunteer blood donors who had recovered from COVID-19 were contributed by a second Seattle source. Whole blood was collected in K2EDTA tubes by collaborating institutions according to the institutions' own protocols. For TCRbeta analysis, collaborators shipped samples as frozen whole blood, isolated PBMCs, or DNA extracted from either of those sample types.

The rearranged chain carries TRBV5-1 and TRBJ2-1; the central 11 bases match TRBD2. The TCR was taken from a man aged 50-59 years who had recovered from COVID-19. Sequenced input: peripheral blood. The sequenced DNA is TGCGCCAGCACCCTATTAGCGGGAGGGACCTACAATGAGCAGTTCTTC. This translates into CASTLLAGGTYNEQFF. Full variable domain (CDR3 extended with the reference TRBV5-1 and TRBJ2-1 proteins): KAGVTQTPRYLIKTRGQQVTLSCSPISGHRSVSWYQQTPGQGLQFLFEYFSETQRNKGNFPGRFSGRQFSNSRSEMNVSTLELGDSALYLCASTLLAGGTYNEQFFGPGTRLTVL.